This TCR beta chain derives from a study of technical replicates of blood from a handful of donors. Clones were sequenced by immunoSEQ multiplex PCR, and TCRdb holds only the in-frame ones, with some missing. This table holds fewer than 85,000 clones, roughly 92% found once. Losses at the gene ends were 2 bases for V and 1 base for J; bases not matched to a gene: 12. The CDR3 is 18 amino acids. The V gene's germline CDR1 is SGHAT and CDR2 FQNNGV. The TCR sequence derives from a human donor in good health. The source material was T cells isolated from PBMCs. The genes are TRBV11-2 and TRBJ2-7; 9 bases agree with TRBD2. Here the CDR3 reads CASSLTVPRAGGSYEQYF. As DNA, the CDR3 is TGTGCCAGCAGCTTAACGGTCCCCAGGGCGGGAGGGTCCTACGAGCAGTACTTC.